This T cell receptor beta chain was sequenced during a study of OX40 agonist ivuxolimab in advanced cancers. About the research overall: Each patient was given ivuxolimab into a vein every 2 weeks, at 0.01 to 10 mg/kg. Two patients with cutaneous melanoma and one with hepatocellular carcinoma, three in total, showed partial responses.

The V and J ends lost 0 bases and 3 bases, in that order; junction bases with no gene match: 3. Germline CDR1 and CDR2: SEHNR and FQNEAQ (reference sequence). The CDR3 is made up of 15 amino acids. The timepoints at which blood was sampled were baseline, cycle 4 day 1, and cycle 7 day 1. This clone came up once. Its specificity is not known. TCRdb's table, derived via immunoSEQ multiplex PCR, lists solely in-frame clones and lacks some. The sample includes about 72,000 clones, about 85% of them seen just once. Study outcomes and limitations: Relative to CD4+, CD8+ T cells held more expanded clones on average.

The chain links TRBV7-9 to TRBJ2-5, with 8 bases matching TRBD2. The sample consisted of CD4+ or CD8+ T cells sorted from blood, taken in a trial of the OX40 agonist ivuxolimab. The receptor's source is an adult with an advanced solid tumor such as melanoma, head and neck, liver or kidney cancer. CDR3 sequence: CASSLASGVKETQYF. CDR3 bases: TGTGCCAGCAGCTTAGCTAGCGGGGTTAAAGAGACCCAGTACTTC.